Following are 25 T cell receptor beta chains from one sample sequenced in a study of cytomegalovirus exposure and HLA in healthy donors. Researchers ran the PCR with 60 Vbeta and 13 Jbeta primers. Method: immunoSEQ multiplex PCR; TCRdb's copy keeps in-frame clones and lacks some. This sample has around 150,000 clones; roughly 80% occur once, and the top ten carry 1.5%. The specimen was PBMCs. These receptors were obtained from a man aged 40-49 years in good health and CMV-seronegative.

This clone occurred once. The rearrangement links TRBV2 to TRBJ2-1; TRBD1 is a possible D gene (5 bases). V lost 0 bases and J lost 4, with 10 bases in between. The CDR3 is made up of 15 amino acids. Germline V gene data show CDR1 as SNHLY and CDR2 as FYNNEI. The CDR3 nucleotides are TGTGCCAGCAGTGAAGCGCGACAGCCTTACAATGAGCAGTTCTTC. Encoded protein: CASSEARQPYNEQFF.

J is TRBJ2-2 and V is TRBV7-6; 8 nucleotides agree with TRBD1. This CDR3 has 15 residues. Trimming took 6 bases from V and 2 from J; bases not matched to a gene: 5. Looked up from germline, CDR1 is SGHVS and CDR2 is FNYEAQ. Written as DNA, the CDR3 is TGTGCCAGCAGACAAGGACAGGGTAACACCGGGGAGCTGTTTTTT. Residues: CASRQGQGNTGELFF.

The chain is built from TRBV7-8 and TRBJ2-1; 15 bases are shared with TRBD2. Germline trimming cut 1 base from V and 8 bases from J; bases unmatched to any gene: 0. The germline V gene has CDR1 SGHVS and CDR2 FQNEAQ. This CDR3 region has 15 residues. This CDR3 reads CASSLGTSGGDEQFF. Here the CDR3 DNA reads TGTGCCAGCAGCTTAGGGACTAGCGGGGGGGATGAGCAGTTCTTC.

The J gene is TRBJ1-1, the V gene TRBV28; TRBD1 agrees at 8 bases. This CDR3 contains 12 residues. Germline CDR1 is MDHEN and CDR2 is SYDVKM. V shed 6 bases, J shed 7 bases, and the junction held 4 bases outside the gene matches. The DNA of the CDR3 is TGTGCCAGCAGCCGCGACAGGGGTGAAGCTTTCTTT. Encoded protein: CASSRDRGEAFF.

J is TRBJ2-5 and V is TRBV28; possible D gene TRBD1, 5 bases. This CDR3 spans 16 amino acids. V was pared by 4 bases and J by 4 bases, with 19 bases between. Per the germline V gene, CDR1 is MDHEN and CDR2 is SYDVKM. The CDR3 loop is CASSSYDSPSGETQYF. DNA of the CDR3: TGTGCCAGCAGTTCCTATGACAGTCCCTCCGGAGAGACCCAGTACTTC.

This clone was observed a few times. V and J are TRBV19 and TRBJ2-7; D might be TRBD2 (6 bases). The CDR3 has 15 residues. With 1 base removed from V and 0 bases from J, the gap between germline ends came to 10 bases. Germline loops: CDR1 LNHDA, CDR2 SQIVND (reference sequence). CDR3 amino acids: CASSIVAGNSYEQYF. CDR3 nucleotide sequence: TGTGCCAGTAGTATAGTGGCGGGGAACTCCTACGAGCAGTACTTC.

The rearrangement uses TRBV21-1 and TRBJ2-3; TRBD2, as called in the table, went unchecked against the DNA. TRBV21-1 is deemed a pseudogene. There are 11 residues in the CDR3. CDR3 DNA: TGTGCCAGCAGCTCTCCCCTCGGTCGGTATTTT. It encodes CASSSPLGRYF.

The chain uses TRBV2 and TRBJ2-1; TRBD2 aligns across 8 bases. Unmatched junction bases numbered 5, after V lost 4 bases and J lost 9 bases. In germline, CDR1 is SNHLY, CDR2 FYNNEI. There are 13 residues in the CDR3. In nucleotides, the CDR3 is TGTGCCAGCAGTGTAGGACTAGCCAGTGAGCAGTTCTTC. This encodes CASSVGLASEQFF.

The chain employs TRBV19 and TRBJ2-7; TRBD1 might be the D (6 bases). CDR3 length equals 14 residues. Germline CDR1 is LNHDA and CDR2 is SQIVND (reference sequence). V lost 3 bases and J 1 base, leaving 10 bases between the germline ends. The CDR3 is CASSIPGQSYEQYF. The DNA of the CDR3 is TGTGCCAGTAGTATCCCCGGACAGTCCTACGAGCAGTACTTC.

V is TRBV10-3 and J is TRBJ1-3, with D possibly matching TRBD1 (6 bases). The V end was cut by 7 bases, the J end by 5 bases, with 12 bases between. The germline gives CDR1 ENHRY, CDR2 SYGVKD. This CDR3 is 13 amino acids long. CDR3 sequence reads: CAIMAGVRNTIYF. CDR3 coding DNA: TGTGCCATCATGGCAGGGGTTAGAAACACCATATATTTT.

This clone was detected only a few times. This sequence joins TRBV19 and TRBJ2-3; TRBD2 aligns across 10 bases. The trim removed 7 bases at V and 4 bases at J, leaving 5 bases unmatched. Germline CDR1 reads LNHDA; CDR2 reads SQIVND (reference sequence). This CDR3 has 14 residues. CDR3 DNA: TGTGCCAGTACGAGGACTAGCGGCGCAGATACGCAGTATTTT. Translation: CASTRTSGADTQYF.

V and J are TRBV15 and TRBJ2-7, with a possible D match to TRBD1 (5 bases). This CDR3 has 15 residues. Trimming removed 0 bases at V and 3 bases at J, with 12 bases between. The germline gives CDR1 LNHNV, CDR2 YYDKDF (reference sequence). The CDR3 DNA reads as TGTGCCACCAGCAGAGACCCCGACAGCCGCTACGAGCAGTACTTC. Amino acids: CATSRDPDSRYEQYF.

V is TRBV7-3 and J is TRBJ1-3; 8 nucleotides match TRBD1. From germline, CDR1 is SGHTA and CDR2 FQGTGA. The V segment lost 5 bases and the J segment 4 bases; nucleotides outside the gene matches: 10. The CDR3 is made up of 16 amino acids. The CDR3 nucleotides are TGTGCCAGCAGCGCCCAGGGGGCGAGAATCGGAAACACCATATATTTT. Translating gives CASSAQGARIGNTIYF.

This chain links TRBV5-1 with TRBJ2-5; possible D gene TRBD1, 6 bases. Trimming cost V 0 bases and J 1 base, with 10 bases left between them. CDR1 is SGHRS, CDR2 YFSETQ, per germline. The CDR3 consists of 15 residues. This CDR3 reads CASSLDPGAQETQYF. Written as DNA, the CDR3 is TGCGCCAGCAGCTTGGACCCAGGGGCCCAAGAGACCCAGTACTTC.

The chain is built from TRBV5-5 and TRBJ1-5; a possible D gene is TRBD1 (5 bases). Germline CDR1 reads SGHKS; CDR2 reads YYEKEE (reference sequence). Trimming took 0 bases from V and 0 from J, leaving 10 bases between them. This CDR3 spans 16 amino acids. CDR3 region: CASSLGAGLSNQPQHF. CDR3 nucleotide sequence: TGTGCCAGCAGCTTGGGGGCAGGGCTTAGCAATCAGCCCCAGCATTTT.

The CDR3 DNA follows: TGTGCCACCAGCAGATCAGGGGGGGGAAACACCATATATTTT. Encoded protein: CATSRSGGGNTIYF. V is TRBV15 and J is TRBJ1-3; 7 nucleotides agree with TRBD1. This CDR3 is built from 14 residues. The germline gives CDR1 LNHNV, CDR2 YYDKDF (reference sequence). Trimming took 2 bases from V and 4 from J; bases not matched to a gene: 2.

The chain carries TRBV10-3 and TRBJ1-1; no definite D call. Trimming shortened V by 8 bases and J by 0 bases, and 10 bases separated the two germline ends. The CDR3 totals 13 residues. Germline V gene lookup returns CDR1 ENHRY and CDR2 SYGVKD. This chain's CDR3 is CAIGLNLNTEAFF. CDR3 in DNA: TGTGCCATCGGTTTAAACTTGAACACTGAAGCTTTCTTT.

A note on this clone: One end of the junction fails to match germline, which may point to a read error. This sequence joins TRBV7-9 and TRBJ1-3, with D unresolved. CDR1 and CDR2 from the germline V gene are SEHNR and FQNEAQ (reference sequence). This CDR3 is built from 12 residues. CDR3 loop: CASSLGDGLWNF. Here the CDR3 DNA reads TGTGCCAGCAGCTTAGGAGACGGGTTATGGAATTTT. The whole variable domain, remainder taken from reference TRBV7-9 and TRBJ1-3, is DTGVSQNPRHKITKRGQNVTFRCDPISEHNRLYWYRQTLGQGPEFLTYFQNEAQLEKSRLLSDRFSAERPKGSFSTLEIQRTEQGDSAMYLCASSLGDGLWNFGEGSWLTVV.

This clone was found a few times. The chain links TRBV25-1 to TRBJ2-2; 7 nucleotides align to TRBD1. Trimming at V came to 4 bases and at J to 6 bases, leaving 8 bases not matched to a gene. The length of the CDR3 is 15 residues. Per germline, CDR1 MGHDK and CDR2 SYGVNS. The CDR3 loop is CASSGQGLRAGELFF. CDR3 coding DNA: TGTGCCAGCAGTGGACAGGGTCTGAGGGCCGGGGAGCTGTTTTTT.

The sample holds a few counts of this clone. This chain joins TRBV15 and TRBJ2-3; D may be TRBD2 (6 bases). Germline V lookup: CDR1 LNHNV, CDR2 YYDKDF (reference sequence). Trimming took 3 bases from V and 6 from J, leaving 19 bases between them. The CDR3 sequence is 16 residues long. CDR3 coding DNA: TGTGCCACCAGCAGTCCGGGACTGGGGAGGTGGGATACGCAGTATTTT. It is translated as CATSSPGLGRWDTQYF.

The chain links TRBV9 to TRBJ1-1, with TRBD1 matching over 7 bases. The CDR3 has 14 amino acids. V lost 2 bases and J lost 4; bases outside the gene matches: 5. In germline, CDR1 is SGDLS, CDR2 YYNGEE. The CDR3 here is CASSVFDRATEAFF. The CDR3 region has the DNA TGTGCCAGCAGCGTTTTCGACAGGGCCACTGAAGCTTTCTTT.

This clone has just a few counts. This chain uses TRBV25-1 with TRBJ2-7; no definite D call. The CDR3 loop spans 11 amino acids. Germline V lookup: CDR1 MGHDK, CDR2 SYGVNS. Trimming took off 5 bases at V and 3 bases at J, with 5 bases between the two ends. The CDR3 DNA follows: TGTGCCAGCAGTTTCGGCTACGAGCAGTACTTC. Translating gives CASSFGYEQYF.

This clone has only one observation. For the CDR3, the DNA is TGTGCCAGCAGTTACTCGGGTTCACAGGCCGCCTACGAGCAGTACTTC. It translates to CASSYSGSQAAYEQYF. This chain links TRBV6-5 with TRBJ2-7, with D possibly matching TRBD1 (5 bases). The V end was cut by 0 bases, the J end by 2 bases, with 14 bases between. The CDR3 runs to 16 residues. From germline, CDR1 is MNHEY and CDR2 SVGAGI.

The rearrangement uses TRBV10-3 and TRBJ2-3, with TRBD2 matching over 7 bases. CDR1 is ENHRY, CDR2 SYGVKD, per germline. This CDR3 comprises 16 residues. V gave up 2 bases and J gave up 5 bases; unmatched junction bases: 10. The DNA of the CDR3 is TGTGCCATCAGTGAGCTGGCGGCAGGGAGGGAAGATACGCAGTATTTT. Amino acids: CAISELAAGREDTQYF.

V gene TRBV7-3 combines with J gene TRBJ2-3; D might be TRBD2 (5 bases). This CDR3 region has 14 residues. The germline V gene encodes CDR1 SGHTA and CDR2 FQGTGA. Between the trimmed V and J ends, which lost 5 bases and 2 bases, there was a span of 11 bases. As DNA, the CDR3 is TGTGCCAGCAGCCTCACTAGGGACACAGATACGCAGTATTTT. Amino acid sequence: CASSLTRDTDTQYF.